What follows are 21 T cell receptor beta chains derived from one specimen sequenced in a study of breast tumors, draining lymph nodes, adjacent tissues. Axillary draining lymph nodes of breast cancer patients supplied the node samples. TCRdb independently ran MiXCR on the multiplex PCR reads; one entry per CDR3 protein. The table includes 150,000 or so distinct CDR3 sequences, roughly 35% detected once. The source material was axillary lymph node tissue. The receptors derive from a female donor with breast cancer. Some clones in this sample may be carry-over from other donors' samples.

For this clonotype: The junction departs from the called germline gene at one end, perhaps through a read error. The J gene is TRBJ2-3, the V gene TRBV5-5; 9 bases are a match to TRBD1. The CDR3 is 13 amino acids. Germline assignment: CDR1 SGHKS and CDR2 YYEKEE (reference sequence). CDR3 loop: CASSLGQGNTWYF. For the CDR3, the DNA is TGCGCCAGCAGCTTGGGACAGGGCAATACGTGGTATTTT.

A note on this clonotype: In this CDR3 the conserved last residue, phenylalanine or tryptophan, is missing, so a read error is likely. The chain employs TRBV9 and TRBJ2-1; D tentatively fits TRBD1 or TRBD2 (5 bases each). The CDR3 consists of 15 residues. Germline loops: CDR1 SGDLS, CDR2 YYNGEE. The V end was cut by 3 bases, the J end by 8 bases, with 18 bases between. CDR3 in DNA: TGTGCCAGCAGCGAGACGGGACGTCGGGATGATGAGCAGTTCCTC. It yields the protein CASSETGRRDDEQFL.

This clonotype turned up a few times. A much larger clone differs from this one at a single base, so this may be a read error. V is TRBV6-4 and J is TRBJ2-7; possible D gene TRBD2, 5 bases. Germline CDR1 reads MRHNA; CDR2 reads SNTAGT. V shed 10 bases and J shed 2 bases, with 24 bases lying between them. This CDR3 region has 16 residues. CDR3 amino acids: CANRRERHSTTYEQYF. CDR3 bases: TGTGCCAACAGACGGGAAAGACATTCAACCACCTACGAGCAGTACTTC.

In this sample, this clonotype turned up many times. The CDR3, as DNA: TGTGCCAGCAGTGTAACAGGGGGTGGCACAGATACGCAGTATTTT. Amino acids: CASSVTGGGTDTQYF. This chain joins TRBV6-1 and TRBJ2-3; 8 nucleotides agree with TRBD1. This CDR3 is built from 15 residues. V trimming: 4 bases; J trimming: 1 base; junction bases outside the gene matches: 4. The germline V gene has CDR1 MNHNS and CDR2 SASEGT.

This clonotype has at least ten counts. V is TRBV19 and J is TRBJ1-4, with 10 bases identical to TRBD1. Trimming removed 5 bases from V and 3 bases from J; junction bases left unmatched: 3. CDR3 length: 15 residues. The germline gives CDR1 LNHDA, CDR2 SQIVND (reference sequence). The CDR3 DNA sequence: TGTGCCAGTAGTGACAGGGGGCGGGCTAATGAAAAACTGTTTTTT. It encodes CASSDRGRANEKLFF.

This clonotype was found once. The V gene is TRBV12-3 or TRBV12-4, the J gene TRBJ1-3, with TRBD1 as a possible D gene (6 bases). There are 16 residues in the CDR3. With 3 bases removed from V and 2 bases from J, the gap between germline ends came to 14 bases. This chain's CDR3 is CASSFWAGGPGNTIYF. The CDR3 nucleotides are TGTGCCAGCAGTTTCTGGGCGGGGGGGCCTGGAAACACCATATATTTT.

In its sample, this clonotype was seen many times. This chain connects TRBV6-5 to TRBJ1-2; D is unclear. The CDR3 consists of 13 residues. Germline CDR1 reads MNHEY; CDR2 reads SVGAGI. Trimming removed 10 bases at V and 4 bases at J, with 16 bases between. The CDR3 spells CATTGALSYGYTF. The CDR3 DNA is TGTGCCACCACGGGAGCCCTCTCCTATGGCTACACCTTC.

This clonotype was seen repeatedly, ten times or more. The rearrangement uses TRBV30 and TRBJ1-2; no reliable D call. Trimming pared 5 bases from V and 9 bases from J, leaving 10 bases between. The CDR3 runs to 10 residues. From germline, CDR1 is GTSNPN and CDR2 SVGIG (reference sequence). CDR3 region: CAWGIGSYTF. The CDR3 DNA reads TGTGCCTGGGGCATTGGTAGCTACACCTTC.

This clonotype was seen at least ten times. V gene TRBV10-1 combines with J gene TRBJ2-7, with TRBD1 matching over 8 bases. V was pared by 6 bases and J by 6 bases, with 10 bases of the junction left unmatched. The germline V gene has CDR1 WNHNN and CDR2 SYGVQD (reference sequence). The CDR3 extends over 14 amino acids. For the CDR3, the DNA is TGCGCCAGCAGCCGACAGGGGTCCATCCTCGAGCAGTACTTC. Translating it yields CASSRQGSILEQYF.

The sample holds many counts of this clonotype. This rearrangement joins TRBV20-1 to TRBJ2-7; 12 bases map to TRBD2. The CDR3 has 16 amino acids. Germline values: CDR1 DFQATT, CDR2 SNEGSKA (reference sequence). Losses at the gene ends were 4 bases for V and 5 bases for J; bases not matched to a gene: 12. CDR3 in amino acids: CSATPNLAGGADEQYF. In DNA, the CDR3 is TGCAGTGCTACCCCCAACCTAGCGGGAGGGGCCGACGAGCAGTACTTC.

There are many counts of this clonotype. J is TRBJ2-7 and V is TRBV20-1; 7 positions agree with TRBD1. Germline V gene lookup returns CDR1 DFQATT and CDR2 SNEGSKA (reference sequence). Trimming removed 6 bases from V and 3 bases from J; junction bases left unmatched: 11. This CDR3 is 14 amino acids long. In nucleotides, the CDR3 is TGCAGTGCCAGTAAAGGGGGCGCGTTCTACGAGCAGTACTTC. It codes for CSASKGGAFYEQYF.

This clonotype was counted many times. The chain joins TRBV7-2 to TRBJ1-2; 7 bases fit TRBD1. The germline V gene encodes CDR1 SGHTA and CDR2 FQGNSA. The CDR3 loop spans 14 amino acids. J lost 7 bases, V lost 4 bases, and 9 bases had no gene match. CDR3 sequence reads: CASSSPYRGSGYTF. In DNA, the CDR3 is TGTGCCAGCAGCTCACCGTACAGGGGTAGTGGCTACACCTTC.

This clonotype was counted ten times or more. CDR3 loop: CASSLRTSGGSYEQYF. The CDR3 coding sequence is TGCGCCAGCAGCTTGAGGACTAGCGGGGGGTCCTACGAGCAGTACTTC. The V and J genes are TRBV5-1 and TRBJ2-7, with TRBD2 matching 14 bases. The CDR3 runs 16 residues. Unmatched junction bases numbered 1, after V lost 1 base and J lost 1 base. Germline-derived CDR1 and CDR2 are SGHRS and YFSETQ.

This clonotype was recorded at least ten times. This chain joins TRBV28 and TRBJ2-7; 9 bases match TRBD2. This CDR3 is 14 amino acids long. CDR1 is MDHEN, CDR2 SYDVKM, per germline. Trimming took 2 bases from V and 3 from J; bases not matched to a gene: 2. Written as DNA, the CDR3 is TGTGCCAGCAGTTTAGCTAGCGGGGTCTACGAGCAGTACTTC. Protein: CASSLASGVYEQYF. Supplemented by reference TRBV28 and TRBJ2-7, the full variable domain reads DVKVTQSSRYLVKRTGEKVFLECVQDMDHENMFWYRQDPGLGLRLIYFSYDVKMKEKGDIPEGYSVSREKKERFSLILESASTNQTSMYLCASSLASGVYEQYFGPGTRLTVT.

Comments on this clonotype: One end of the junction is discordant with germline, which a read error may explain. This chain connects TRBV28 to TRBJ1-5; TRBD1 matches 8 bases. Germline V gene sequence: CDR1 MDHEN, CDR2 SYDVKM. The CDR3 sequence is 13 residues long. The CDR3 protein is CVSTPGGHQPQHF. The CDR3 DNA is TGTGTCAGCACCCCAGGGGGCCATCAGCCCCAGCATTTT.

This clonotype was seen at least ten times. For the CDR3, the DNA is TGTGCCAGCAGTGAACACCCTAACAATGAGCAGTTCTTC. Its translation is CASSEHPNNEQFF. The chain employs TRBV2 and TRBJ2-1; no definite D call. Deletions cut 2 bases from V and 5 bases from J, with 7 bases between. The CDR3 is made up of 13 amino acids. Germline V lookup: CDR1 SNHLY, CDR2 FYNNEI.

The chain recombines TRBV19 with TRBJ1-6; tentatively, D is TRBD1 (5 bases). The CDR3 loop spans 12 amino acids. With 11 bases removed from V and 7 bases from J, the gap between germline ends came to 12 bases. CDR1 is LNHDA and CDR2 is SQIVND in the germline V gene (reference sequence). The CDR3 DNA reads TGTGCCGTCCCGGGGGAGAATTCACCCCTCCACTTT. Amino acids: CAVPGENSPLHF.

This clonotype was seen a few times. V and J are TRBV11-3 and TRBJ1-2; D might be TRBD1 (6 bases). From germline, CDR1 is SGHNT and CDR2 YENEEA. The CDR3 runs to 14 residues. Trimming stripped 5 bases from V and 8 bases from J, with 18 bases between. CDR3 sequence reads: CASSPRVGGRGYTF. The CDR3 DNA follows: TGTGCCAGCAGCCCTAGGGTCGGGGGCCGGGGCTACACCTTC.

This clonotype was counted at least ten times. The genes are TRBV7-8 and TRBJ1-1; no definite D call. V was shortened by 1 base and J by 4 bases, with 13 bases between the two germline ends. Per the germline V gene, CDR1 is SGHVS and CDR2 is FQNEAQ. The CDR3 consists of 15 residues. CDR3 amino acids: CASSLVAQGITEAFF. The CDR3 DNA is TGTGCCAGCAGCTTAGTGGCTCAAGGAATCACTGAAGCTTTCTTT.

The sample holds many counts of this clonotype. The genes are TRBV19 and TRBJ2-1; D is uncertain. V dropped 3 bases and J dropped 9 bases, with 12 bases sitting between them. The CDR3 sequence is 13 residues long. CDR1 and CDR2 from the germline V gene are LNHDA and SQIVND (reference sequence). The CDR3 DNA reads as TGTGCCAGTAGTATGGGCGCGGCCGGTGAGCAGTTCTTC. The encoded protein is CASSMGAAGEQFF.

This clonotype was counted between two and nine times. The V call is TRBV6-5, the J call TRBJ2-7; 12 bases fit TRBD2. The CDR3 is 17 residues long. The V gene end was trimmed by 5 bases and the J gene end by 0 bases; junction bases not matched to a gene: 8. The V gene's germline CDR1 is MNHEY and CDR2 SVGAGI. In nucleotides, the CDR3 is TGTGCCAGCAGTCCGCGAACTAGCGGGAGGAGCTCCTACGAGCAGTACTTC. Protein sequence: CASSPRTSGRSSYEQYF.